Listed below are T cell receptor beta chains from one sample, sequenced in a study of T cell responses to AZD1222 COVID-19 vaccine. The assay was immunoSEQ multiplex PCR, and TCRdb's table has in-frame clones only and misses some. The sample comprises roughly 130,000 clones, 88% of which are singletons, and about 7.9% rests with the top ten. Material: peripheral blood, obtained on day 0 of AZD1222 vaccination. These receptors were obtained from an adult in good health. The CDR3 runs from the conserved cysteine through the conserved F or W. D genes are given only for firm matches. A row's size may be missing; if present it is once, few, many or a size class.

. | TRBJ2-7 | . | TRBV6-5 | TGTGCCAGCACCGAGAGGGGACAAGCCTCCTACGAGCAGTACTTC | CASTERGQASYEQYF
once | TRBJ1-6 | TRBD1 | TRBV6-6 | TGTGCCAGCAGCCTCGGACAGGGGGCGATGAATTCACCCCTCCACTTT | CASSLGQGAMNSPLHF
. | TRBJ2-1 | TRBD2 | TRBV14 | TGTGCCAGCAGCCAAGACTTTTCGGGAACTAGCGGGAGGCTTTTTACCTACAATGAGCAGTTCTTC | CASSQDFSGTSGRLFTYNEQFF
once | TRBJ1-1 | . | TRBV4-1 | TGCGCCAGCAGCCAACCGGGACCGGTCGTTGAAGCTTTCTTT | CASSQPGPVVEAFF
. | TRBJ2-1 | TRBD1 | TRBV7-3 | TGTGCCAGCAGCCCGGACTGGACAGGGTCCAGGAATGAGCAGTTCTTC | CASSPDWTGSRNEQFF
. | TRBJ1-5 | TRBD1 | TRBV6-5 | TGTGCCAGCAGTTACGACAGGGGCGGCAATCAGCCCCAGCATTTT | CASSYDRGGNQPQHF
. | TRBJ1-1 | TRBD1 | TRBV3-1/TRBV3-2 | TGTGCCAGCAGCTTGGGACAGGGAAGGACTGAAGCTTTCTTT | CASSLGQGRTEAFF
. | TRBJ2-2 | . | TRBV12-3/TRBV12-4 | TGTGCCAGCAGTTTAAAGGGGGCCGGGGAGCTGTTTTTT | CASSLKGAGELFF
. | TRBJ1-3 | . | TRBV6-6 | TGTGCCAGCAGCCTCGGGTTCTCTGGAAACACCATATATTTT | CASSLGFSGNTIYF
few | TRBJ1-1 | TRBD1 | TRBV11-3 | TGTGCCAGCAGCTTAACCGGCAGGGGGCCCACTGAAGCTTTCTTT | CASSLTGRGPTEAFF
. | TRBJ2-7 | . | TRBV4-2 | TGTGCCAGCAGCCAAGTTCAACAACAGGGCTACGAGCAGTACTTC | CASSQVQQQGYEQYF
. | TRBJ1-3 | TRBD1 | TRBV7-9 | TGTGCCAGCAGCCGAGGGACAGTCTCTGGAAACACCATATATTTT | CASSRGTVSGNTIYF
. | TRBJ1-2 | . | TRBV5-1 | TGCGCCAGCAGCTTCAACGGACGGGATGGCTACACCTTC | CASSFNGRDGYTF
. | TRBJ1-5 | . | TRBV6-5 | TGTGCCCCGAGGCCCCCCGGGATCGTAAATCAGCCCCAGCATTTT | CAPRPPGIVNQPQHF
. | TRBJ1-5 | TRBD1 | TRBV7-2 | TGTGCCAGCAGCGGAAGGGGGCTTGGCAATCAGCCCCAGCATTTT | CASSGRGLGNQPQHF
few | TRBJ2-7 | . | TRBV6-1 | TGTGCCAGCAGTGAAGCGTCTCGGGGTACCTACGAGCAGTACTTC | CASSEASRGTYEQYF
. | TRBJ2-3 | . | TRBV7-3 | TGTGCCAGCAGCTTAGGACAGATCACAGATACGCAGTATTTT | CASSLGQITDTQYF
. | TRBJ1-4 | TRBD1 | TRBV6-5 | TGTGCCAGCAGTTCCGGGACAGGGGAAGAAAAACTGTTTTTT | CASSSGTGEEKLFF
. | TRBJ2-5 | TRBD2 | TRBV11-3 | TGTGCCAGCAGCTTAGGGAGCGGGAGTTTCGGAGAGACCCAGTACTTC | CASSLGSGSFGETQYF
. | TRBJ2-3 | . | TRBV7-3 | TGTGCCAGCAGCTTAGCGTTTGGCACAGATACGCAGTATTTT | CASSLAFGTDTQYF
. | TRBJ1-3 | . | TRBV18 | TGTGCCAGCTCACCCCCAGGCCAGCCTGGAAACACCATATATTTT | CASSPPGQPGNTIYF
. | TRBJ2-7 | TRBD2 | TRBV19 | TGTGCCAGTAGTATACATGGACTAGCGGGAGGGCCGTACGAGCAGTACTTC | CASSIHGLAGGPYEQYF
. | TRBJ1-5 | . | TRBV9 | TGTGCCAGCAGCGTAGGGGGCAGGAGAAATCAGCCCCAGCATTTT | CASSVGGRRNQPQHF
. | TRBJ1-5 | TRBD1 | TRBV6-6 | TGTGCCAGCAGTCCAGGCGACAGGGAGATCAAGCCCCAGCATTTT | CASSPGDREIKPQHF
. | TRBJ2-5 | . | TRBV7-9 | TGTGCCAGCAGCTCCCTCTCGGGGACCCAGTACTTC | CASSSLSGTQYF
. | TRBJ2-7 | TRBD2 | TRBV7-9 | TGTGCCAGCAGGCCCTCCGGGACTAGCGTGTACGAGCAGTACTTC | CASRPSGTSVYEQYF
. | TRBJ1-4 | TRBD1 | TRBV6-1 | TGTGCCAGCAGTGACCGGACAGGGATTAATGAAAAACTGTTTTTT | CASSDRTGINEKLFF